A selection of T cell receptor beta chains follows, all from one sample in a study of CD8+ T cells in alopecia areata. Some clones are missing from TCRdb's copy, which holds only in-frame ones; the method was immunoSEQ multiplex PCR. The sample shows 150,000 to 250,000 clones, roughly 60% of them seen only once. The sample in question was CD4+ T cells sorted from blood, obtained at week 24, from a patient treated with tofacitinib. These receptors originate from a human donor with alopecia areata. Each CDR3 is given with its conserved first and last residue. The D gene is left open where the match is weak. Not all rows give a size; the values are once, few, many and, for expanded clones, a class.

j_gene,d_gene,abundance,v_gene,CDR3nt,CDR3aa
TRBJ2-1,TRBD2,-,TRBV18,TGTGCCAGCTCAACTAGCGGGGGGGCGTCGTTCTTC,CASSTSGGASFF
TRBJ1-1,TRBD1,few,TRBV19,TGTGCCAGTATGCGGACAGGCCCAAGGAGCACTGAAGCTTTCTTT,CASMRTGPRSTEAFF
TRBJ2-3,-,-,TRBV11-1,TGTGCCAGCAGCTTAGTGGAGGGAGCAGATACGCAGTATTTT,CASSLVEGADTQYF
TRBJ1-4,-,few,TRBV23-1,TGCGCCAGCAGCGTACCCGCAACTAATGAAAAACTGTTTTTT,CASSVPATNEKLFF
TRBJ2-7,TRBD2,-,TRBV28,TGTGCCAGCAGTGTCATAGCGGGGGGCGCCTACGAGCAGTACTTC,CASSVIAGGAYEQYF
TRBJ1-1,-,few,TRBV7-3,TGTGCCAGCAGCTTAACAGGCAGGCAAAATGAAGCTTTCTTT,CASSLTGRQNEAFF
TRBJ1-2,-,-,TRBV4-1,TGCGCCAGCAGCCAGTCGACGGTGAGGGTAGACTATGGCTACACCTTC,CASSQSTVRVDYGYTF
TRBJ2-5,-,-,TRBV21-1,TGTGCCAGCAAGGACAGGCCCCTACCCCTGAGGACTGAGACCCAGTACTTC,CASKDRPLPLRTETQYF
TRBJ1-1,-,few,TRBV18,TGTGCCAGCTCTCCGCAGGAGGGGCGAGCTTTCTTT,CASSPQEGRAFF
TRBJ2-3,TRBD1,few,TRBV5-4,TGTGCCAGCAGTTTCGACAGGGGGCGACGAGATACGCAGTATTTT,CASSFDRGRRDTQYF
TRBJ1-2,-,few,TRBV2,TGTGCCAGCAAGAGGACAGATTATGGCTACACCTTC,CASKRTDYGYTF
TRBJ1-5,TRBD1,-,TRBV19,TGTGCCAGTAGTGGCACGACAGGGAATAGCAATCAGCCCCAGCATTTT,CASSGTTGNSNQPQHF
TRBJ2-6,-,-,TRBV5-1,TGCGCCAGCAGCTCCGGGGCGGATTTAGGAGGGGCCAACGTCCTGACTTTC,CASSSGADLGGANVLTF
TRBJ2-5,TRBD1,-,TRBV5-1,TGCGCCAGCAGCTCGGGACAGGGGCGGGAGACCCAGTACTTC,CASSSGQGRETQYF
TRBJ1-1,TRBD1,-,TRBV12-5,TGTGCTAGTGGCCCTGTTGACAGGGAAGGGCTAAGGGTTTCTGAAGCTTTCTTT,CASGPVDREGLRVSEAFF
TRBJ2-7,TRBD2,-,TRBV7-8,TGTGCCAGCAGCTTAGGACTAGCGCATAGCTCCTACGAGCAGTACTTC,CASSLGLAHSSYEQYF
TRBJ1-2,-,few,TRBV28,TGTGCCAGCACCACGGTCCCACACCAGGGCTACACCTTC,CASTTVPHQGYTF